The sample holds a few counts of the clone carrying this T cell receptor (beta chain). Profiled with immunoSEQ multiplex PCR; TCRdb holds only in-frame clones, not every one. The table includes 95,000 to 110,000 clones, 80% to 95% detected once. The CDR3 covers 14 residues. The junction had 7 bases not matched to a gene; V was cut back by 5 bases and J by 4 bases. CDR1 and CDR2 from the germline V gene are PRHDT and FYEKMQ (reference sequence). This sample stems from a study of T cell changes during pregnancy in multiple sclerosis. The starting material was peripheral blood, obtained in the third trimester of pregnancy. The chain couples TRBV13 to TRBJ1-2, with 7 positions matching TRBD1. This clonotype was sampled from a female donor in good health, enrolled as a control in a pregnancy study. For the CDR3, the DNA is TGTGCCAGCAGCATGACAGGGAAACCCTATGGCTACACCTTC. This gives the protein CASSMTGKPYGYTF.